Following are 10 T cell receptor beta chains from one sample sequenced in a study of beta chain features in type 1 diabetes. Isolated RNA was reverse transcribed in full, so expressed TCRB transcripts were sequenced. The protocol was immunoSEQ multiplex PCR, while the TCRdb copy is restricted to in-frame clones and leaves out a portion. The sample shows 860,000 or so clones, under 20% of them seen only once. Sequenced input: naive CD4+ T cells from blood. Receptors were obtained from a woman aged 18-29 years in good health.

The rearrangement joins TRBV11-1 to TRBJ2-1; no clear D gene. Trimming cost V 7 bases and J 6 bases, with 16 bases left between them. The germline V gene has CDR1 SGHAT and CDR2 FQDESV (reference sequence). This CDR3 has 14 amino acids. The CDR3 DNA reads TGTGCCAGCACCCCTGAGTGGATCGGCAATGAGCAGTTCTTC. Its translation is CASTPEWIGNEQFF.

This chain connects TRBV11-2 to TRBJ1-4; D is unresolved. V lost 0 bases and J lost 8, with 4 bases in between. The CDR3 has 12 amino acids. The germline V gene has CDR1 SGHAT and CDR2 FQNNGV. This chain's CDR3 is CASSLDREKLFF. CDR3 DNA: TGTGCCAGCAGCTTAGACAGGGAAAAACTGTTTTTT.

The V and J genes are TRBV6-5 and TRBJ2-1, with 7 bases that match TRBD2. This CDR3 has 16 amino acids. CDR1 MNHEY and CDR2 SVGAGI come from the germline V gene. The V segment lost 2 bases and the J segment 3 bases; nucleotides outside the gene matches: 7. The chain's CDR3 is CASSYEGLGIYNEQFF. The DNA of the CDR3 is TGTGCCAGCAGTTACGAAGGACTAGGGATCTACAATGAGCAGTTCTTC.

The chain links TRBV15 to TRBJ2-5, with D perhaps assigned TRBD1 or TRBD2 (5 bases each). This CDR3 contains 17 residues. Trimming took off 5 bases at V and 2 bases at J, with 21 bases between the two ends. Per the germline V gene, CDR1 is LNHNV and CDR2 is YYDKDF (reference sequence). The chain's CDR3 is CATSQQEATRFQETQYF. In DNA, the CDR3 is TGTGCCACCAGCCAACAGGAGGCAACTAGATTTCAAGAGACCCAGTACTTC. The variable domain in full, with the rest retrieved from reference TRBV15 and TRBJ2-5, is DAMVIQNPRYQVTQFGKPVTLSCSQTLNHNVMYWYQQKSSQAPKLLFHYYDKDFNNEADTPDNFQSRRPNTSFCFLDIRSPGLGDTAMYLCATSQQEATRFQETQYFGPGTRLLVL.

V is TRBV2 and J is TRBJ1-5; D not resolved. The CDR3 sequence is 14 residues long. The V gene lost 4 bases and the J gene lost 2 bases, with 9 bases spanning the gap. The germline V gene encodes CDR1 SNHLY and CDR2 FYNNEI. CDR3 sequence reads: CASSVSRGNQPQHF. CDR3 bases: TGTGCCAGCAGTGTTTCTAGGGGCAATCAGCCCCAGCATTTT.

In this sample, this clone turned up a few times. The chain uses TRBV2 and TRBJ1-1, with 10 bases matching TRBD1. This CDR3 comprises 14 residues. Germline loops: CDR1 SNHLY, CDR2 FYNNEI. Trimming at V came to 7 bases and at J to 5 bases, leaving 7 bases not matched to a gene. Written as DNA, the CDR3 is TGTGCCAGCACCAGGACAGGGGGTAATACTGAAGCTTTCTTT. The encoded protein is CASTRTGGNTEAFF.

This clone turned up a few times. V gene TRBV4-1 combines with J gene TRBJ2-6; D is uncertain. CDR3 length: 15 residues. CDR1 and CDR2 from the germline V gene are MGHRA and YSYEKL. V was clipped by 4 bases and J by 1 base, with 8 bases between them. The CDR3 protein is CASSRDASGANVLTF. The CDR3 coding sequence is TGCGCCAGCAGCCGAGACGCATCTGGGGCCAACGTCCTGACTTTC.

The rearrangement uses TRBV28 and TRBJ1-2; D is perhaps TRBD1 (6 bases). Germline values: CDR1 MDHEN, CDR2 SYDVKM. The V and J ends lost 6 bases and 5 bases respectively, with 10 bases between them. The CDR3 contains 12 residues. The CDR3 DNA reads TGTGCCAGCAGCTACACAGGGTATGGCTACACCTTC. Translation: CASSYTGYGYTF.

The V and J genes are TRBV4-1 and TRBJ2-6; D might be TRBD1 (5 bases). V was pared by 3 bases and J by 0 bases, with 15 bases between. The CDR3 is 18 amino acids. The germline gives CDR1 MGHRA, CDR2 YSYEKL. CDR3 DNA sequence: TGCGCCAGCAGCCAGGAGACAGTCCCCTACTCTGGGGCCAACGTCCTGACTTTC. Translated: CASSQETVPYSGANVLTF.

DNA of the CDR3: TGTGCCATCAGTGAGTCGCCAGCTAGCGGGAGTGGGGTAGAGACCCAGTACTTC. The encoded protein is CAISESPASGSGVETQYF. The rearrangement uses TRBV10-3 and TRBJ2-5; TRBD2 aligns across 10 bases. The CDR3 totals 18 residues. V shed 0 bases and J 4 bases; nucleotides not matched to a gene: 11. Germline-derived CDR1 and CDR2 are ENHRY and SYGVKD.